This T cell receptor beta chain was profiled in a study of a mutant IDH1 vaccine in newly diagnosed glioma. Turning to the study itself: Patients came in for eight vaccinations, in weeks 1, 3, 5, 7, 11, 15, 19 and 23. Among treated patients, approximately 60% were male and approximately 40% female, and mean age was about 39 years. The study's findings and limits: Changes in the top peripheral T cell clonotypes seemingly had no bearing on pseudoprogression.

The time point: week 5, during vaccination. One vaccine dose held 300 ug of mutant IDH1 20-mer peptide and came with topical imiquimod. The donors had new WHO grade 3 or 4 astrocytomas; these were IDH1-mutant and ATRX-lost. The data were produced by immunoSEQ multiplex PCR, yet TCRdb's version contains in-frame clones alone and is incomplete. Among 30,000 to 40,000 clones, around 83% were seen once, and the ten largest hold 24%. The CDR3 covers 13 residues. Germline CDR1 is SNHLY and CDR2 is FYNNEI. Between the trimmed V and J ends, which lost 6 bases and 5 bases, there was a span of 11 bases. For this clone: No antigen is known for it.

This chain joins TRBV2 and TRBJ2-4, with D perhaps TRBD1 or TRBD2 (5 bases each). The source material was PBMCs, sampled from a glioma patient whose treatment included an IDH1 peptide vaccine. This receptor was obtained from a man in his thirties or forties with glioma. The CDR3 bases are TGTGCCAGCAGAGCGGACACCCAAAACATTCAGTACTTC. It is translated as CASRADTQNIQYF. The full variable domain, rest sourced from reference TRBV2 and TRBJ2-4, is EPEVTQTPSHQVTQMGQEVILRCVPISNHLYFYWYRQILGQKVEFLVSFYNNEISEKSEIFDDQFSVERPDGSNFTLKIRSTKLEDSAMYFCASRADTQNIQYFGAGTRLSVL.